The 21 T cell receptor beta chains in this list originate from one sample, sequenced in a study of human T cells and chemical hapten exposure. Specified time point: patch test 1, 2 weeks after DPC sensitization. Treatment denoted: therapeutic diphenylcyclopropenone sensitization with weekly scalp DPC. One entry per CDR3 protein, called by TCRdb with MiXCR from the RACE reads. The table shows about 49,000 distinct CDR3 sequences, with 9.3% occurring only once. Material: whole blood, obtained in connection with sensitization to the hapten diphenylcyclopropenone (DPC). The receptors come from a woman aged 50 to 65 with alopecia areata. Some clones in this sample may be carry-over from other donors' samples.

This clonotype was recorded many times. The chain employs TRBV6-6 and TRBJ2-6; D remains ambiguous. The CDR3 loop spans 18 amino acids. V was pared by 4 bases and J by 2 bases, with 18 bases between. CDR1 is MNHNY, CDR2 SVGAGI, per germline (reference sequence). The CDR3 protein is CASSSRRPKVPGANVLTF. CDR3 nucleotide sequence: TGTGCCAGCAGTTCCCGTCGACCTAAAGTGCCTGGGGCCAACGTCCTGACTTTC.

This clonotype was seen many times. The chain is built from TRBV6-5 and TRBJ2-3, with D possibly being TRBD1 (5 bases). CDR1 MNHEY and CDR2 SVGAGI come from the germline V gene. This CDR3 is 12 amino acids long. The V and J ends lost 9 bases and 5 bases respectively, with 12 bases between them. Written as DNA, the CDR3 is TGTGCCAGTTTTGATCAGGGAGATACGCAGTATTTT. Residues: CASFDQGDTQYF.

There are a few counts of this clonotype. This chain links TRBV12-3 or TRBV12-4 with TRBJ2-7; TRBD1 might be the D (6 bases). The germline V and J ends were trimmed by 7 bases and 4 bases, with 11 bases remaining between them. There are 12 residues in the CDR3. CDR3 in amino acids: CASTQGQYEQYF. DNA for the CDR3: TGTGCCAGCACCCAGGGGCAGTACGAGCAGTACTTC.

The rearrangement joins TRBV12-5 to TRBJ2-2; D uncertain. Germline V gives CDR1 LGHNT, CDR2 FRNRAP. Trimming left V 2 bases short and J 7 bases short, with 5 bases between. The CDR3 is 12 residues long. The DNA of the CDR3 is TGTGCTAGTGGTTTGTTTGGCGGGGAGCTGTTTTTT. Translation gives CASGLFGGELFF.

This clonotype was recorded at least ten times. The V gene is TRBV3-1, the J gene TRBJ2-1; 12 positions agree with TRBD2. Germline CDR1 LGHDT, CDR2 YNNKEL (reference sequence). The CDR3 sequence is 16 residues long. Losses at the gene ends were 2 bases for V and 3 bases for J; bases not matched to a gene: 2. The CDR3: CASSQTGLAGYNEQFF. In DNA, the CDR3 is TGTGCCAGCAGCCAAACGGGACTAGCGGGCTACAATGAGCAGTTCTTC.

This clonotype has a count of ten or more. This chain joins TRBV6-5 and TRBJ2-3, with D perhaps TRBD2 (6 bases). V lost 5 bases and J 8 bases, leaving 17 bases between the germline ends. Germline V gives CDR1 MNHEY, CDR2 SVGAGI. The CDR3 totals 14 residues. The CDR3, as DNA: TGTGCCAGCAGTACCGGGACTCCCGGCTCTACGCAGTATTTT. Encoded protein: CASSTGTPGSTQYF.

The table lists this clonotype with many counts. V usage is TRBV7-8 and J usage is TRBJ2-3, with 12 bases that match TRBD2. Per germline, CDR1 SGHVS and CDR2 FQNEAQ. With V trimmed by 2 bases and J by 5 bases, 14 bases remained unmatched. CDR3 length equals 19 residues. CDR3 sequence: CASSLNSASGRAQGDTQYF. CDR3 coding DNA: TGTGCCAGCAGCTTAAATTCGGCTAGCGGGAGGGCGCAAGGAGATACGCAGTATTTT.

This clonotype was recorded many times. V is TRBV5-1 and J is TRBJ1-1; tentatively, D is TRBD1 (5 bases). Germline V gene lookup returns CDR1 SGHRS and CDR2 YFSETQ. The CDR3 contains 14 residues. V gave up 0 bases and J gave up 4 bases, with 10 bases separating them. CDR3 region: CASSLAPGTTEAFF. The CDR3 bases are TGCGCCAGCAGCTTGGCCCCAGGGACCACTGAAGCTTTCTTT.

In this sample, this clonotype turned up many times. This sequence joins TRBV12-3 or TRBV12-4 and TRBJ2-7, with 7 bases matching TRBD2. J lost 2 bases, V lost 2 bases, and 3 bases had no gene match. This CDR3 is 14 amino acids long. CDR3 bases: TGTGCCAGCAGTTTAACCGCGGGAGCCTACGAGCAGTACTTC. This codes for CASSLTAGAYEQYF.

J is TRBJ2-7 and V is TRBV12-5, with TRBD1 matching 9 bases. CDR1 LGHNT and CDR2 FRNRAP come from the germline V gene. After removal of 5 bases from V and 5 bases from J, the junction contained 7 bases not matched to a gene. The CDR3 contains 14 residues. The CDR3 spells CASGRGQGGHEQYF. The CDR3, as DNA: TGTGCTAGTGGTCGGGGACAGGGTGGCCACGAGCAGTACTTC.

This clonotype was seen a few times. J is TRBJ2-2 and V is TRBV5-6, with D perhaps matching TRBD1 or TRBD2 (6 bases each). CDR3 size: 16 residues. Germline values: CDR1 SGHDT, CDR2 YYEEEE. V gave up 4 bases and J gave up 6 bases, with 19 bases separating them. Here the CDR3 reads CASSRLGGRSAGELFF. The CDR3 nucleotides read TGTGCCAGCAGCAGACTAGGGGGAAGGAGCGCCGGGGAGCTGTTTTTT.

This CDR3 is CASSVGGSGGAETQYF. The CDR3 bases are TGTGCCAGCAGCGTAGGAGGATCAGGGGGCGCGGAGACCCAGTACTTC. V gene TRBV9 combines with J gene TRBJ2-5, with TRBD1 matching 8 bases. This CDR3 has 16 residues. The V segment lost 0 bases and the J segment 5 bases; nucleotides outside the gene matches: 9. CDR1 SGDLS and CDR2 YYNGEE come from the germline V gene.

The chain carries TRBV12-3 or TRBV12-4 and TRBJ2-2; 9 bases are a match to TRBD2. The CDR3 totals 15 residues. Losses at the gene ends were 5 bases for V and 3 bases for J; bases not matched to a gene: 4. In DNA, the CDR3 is TGTGCCAGCAGTCGACTAGCGGACTACACCGGGGAGCTGTTTTTT. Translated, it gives CASSRLADYTGELFF.

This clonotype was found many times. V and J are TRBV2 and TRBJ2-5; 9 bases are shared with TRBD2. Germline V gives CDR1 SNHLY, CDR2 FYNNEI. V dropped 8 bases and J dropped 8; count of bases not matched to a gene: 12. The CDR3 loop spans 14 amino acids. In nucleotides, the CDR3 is TGTGCCAGCGGACCTAGCGGGGCCATGGTTACCCAGTACTTC. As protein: CASGPSGAMVTQYF.

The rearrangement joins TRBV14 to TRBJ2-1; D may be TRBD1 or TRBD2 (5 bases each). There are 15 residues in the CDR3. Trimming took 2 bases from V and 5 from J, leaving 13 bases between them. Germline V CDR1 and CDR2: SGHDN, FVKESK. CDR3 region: CASSQNWGIDNEQFF. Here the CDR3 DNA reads TGTGCCAGCAGCCAAAATTGGGGGATAGACAATGAGCAGTTCTTC.

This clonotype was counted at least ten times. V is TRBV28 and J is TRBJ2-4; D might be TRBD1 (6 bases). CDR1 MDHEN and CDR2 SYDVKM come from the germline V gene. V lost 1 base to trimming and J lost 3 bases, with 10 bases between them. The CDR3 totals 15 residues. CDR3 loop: CASSLSEGGKNIQYF. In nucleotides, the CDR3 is TGTGCCAGCAGTTTATCCGAAGGGGGCAAAAACATTCAGTACTTC.

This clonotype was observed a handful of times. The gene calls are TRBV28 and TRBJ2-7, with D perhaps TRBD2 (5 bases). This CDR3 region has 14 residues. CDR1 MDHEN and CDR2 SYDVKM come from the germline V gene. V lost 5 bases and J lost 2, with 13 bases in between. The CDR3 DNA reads TGTGCCAGCAGTGAGCCGGGAAAAGCCTACGAGCAGTACTTC. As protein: CASSEPGKAYEQYF.

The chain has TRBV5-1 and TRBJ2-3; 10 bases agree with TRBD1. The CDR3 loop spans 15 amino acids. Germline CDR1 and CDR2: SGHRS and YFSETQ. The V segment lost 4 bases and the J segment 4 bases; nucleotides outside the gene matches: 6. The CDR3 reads CASSETGGPADTQYF. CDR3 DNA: TGCGCCAGCAGCGAGACAGGGGGCCCGGCAGATACGCAGTATTTT.

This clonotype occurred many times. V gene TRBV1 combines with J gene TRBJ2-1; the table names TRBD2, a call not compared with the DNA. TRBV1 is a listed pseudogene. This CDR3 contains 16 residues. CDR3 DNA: TGCACCAGCAGGGCCCTGGACAGGAGCTCCTACAATGAGCAGTTCTTC. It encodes CTSRALDRSSYNEQFF.

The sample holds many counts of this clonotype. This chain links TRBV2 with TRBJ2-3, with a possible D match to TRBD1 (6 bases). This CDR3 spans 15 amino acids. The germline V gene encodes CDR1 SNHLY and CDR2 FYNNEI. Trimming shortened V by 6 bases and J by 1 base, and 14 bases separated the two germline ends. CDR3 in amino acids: CASSPGDGGTDTQYF. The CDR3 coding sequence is TGTGCCAGCAGCCCAGGGGACGGGGGCACAGATACGCAGTATTTT.

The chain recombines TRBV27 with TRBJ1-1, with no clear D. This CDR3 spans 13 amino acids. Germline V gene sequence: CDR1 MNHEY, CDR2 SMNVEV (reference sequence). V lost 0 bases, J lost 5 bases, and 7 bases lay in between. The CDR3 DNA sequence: TGTGCCAGCAGTTTATCGGAAAAAACTGAAGCTTTCTTT. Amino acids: CASSLSEKTEAFF.